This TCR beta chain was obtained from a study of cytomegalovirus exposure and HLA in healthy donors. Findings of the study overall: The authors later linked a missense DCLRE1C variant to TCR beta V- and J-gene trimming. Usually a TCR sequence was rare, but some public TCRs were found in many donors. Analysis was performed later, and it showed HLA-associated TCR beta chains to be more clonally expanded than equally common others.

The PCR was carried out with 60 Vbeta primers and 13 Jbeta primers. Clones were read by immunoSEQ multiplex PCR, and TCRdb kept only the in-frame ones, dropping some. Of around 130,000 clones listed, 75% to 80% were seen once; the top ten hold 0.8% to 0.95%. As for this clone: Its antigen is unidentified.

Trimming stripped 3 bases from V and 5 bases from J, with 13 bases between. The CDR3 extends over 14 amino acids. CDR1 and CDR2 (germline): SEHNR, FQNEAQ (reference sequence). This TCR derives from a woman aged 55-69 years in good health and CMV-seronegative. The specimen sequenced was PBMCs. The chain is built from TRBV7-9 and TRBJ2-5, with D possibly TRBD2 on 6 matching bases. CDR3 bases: TGTGCCAGCAGCTTTCAGGGAGGCTCGGAGACCCAGTACTTC. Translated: CASSFQGGSETQYF.